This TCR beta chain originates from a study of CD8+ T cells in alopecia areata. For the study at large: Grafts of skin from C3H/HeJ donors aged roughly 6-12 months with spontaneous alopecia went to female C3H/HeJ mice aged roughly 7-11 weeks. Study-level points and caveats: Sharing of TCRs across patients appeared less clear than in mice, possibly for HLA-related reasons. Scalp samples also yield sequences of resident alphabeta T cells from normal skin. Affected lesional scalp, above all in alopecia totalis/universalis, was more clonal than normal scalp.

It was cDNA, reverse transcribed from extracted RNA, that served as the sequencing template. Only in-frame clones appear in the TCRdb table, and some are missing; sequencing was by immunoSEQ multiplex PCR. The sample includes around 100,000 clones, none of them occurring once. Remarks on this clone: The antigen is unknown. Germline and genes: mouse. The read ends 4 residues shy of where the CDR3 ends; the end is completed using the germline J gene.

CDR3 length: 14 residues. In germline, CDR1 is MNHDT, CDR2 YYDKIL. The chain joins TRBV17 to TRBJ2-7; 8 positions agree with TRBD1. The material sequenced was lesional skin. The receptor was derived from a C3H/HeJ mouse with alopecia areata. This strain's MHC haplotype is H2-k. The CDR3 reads CALSPGQGSYEQYF. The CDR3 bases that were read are TGTGCTCTCTCCCCTGGACAGGGATCATAT.